Included here is one TCR beta chain sequence, with context. Its antigen is not yet known. Base qualities were left out, and no much larger clone turns up one base away. Patients chosen for sequencing had shown expansion of CD8+CD57+ cells by flow cytometry. All patients had severe acquired aplastic anemia diagnosed by International Study of Aplastic Anemia and Agranulocytosis and Camitta criteria. Patients had received no therapy at the time of blood sampling. TCR repertoires of sorted CD4+ and CD8+ blood T cells from severe aplastic anemia patients and healthy subjects were deep-sequenced in the study. In the USA, patient enrollment took place under clinicaltrials.gov protocols 00001620, 01623167, 00001397, 00071045, 00081523 and 00961064. Ficoll-Paque density gradient centrifugation was used to isolate peripheral blood mononuclear cells. CD4+ and CD8+ T cells were sorted by FACS or magnetic beads before DNA extraction.

Genomic DNA was used as template for profiling of TCR beta VDJ combinations and CDR3 sequences. TCR repertoire sequencing was run on an Illumina HiSeq 2000. The original pipeline was this. TRBV/TRBJ rearrangement plots, CDR3 size and DJ length profiles, and Simpson's diversity index were used to assess repertoires. The immunodominant clone was defined as the most abundant DNA sequence in deep sequencing data. CDR3 amino acid sequences were checked for sharing across subjects and were also compared against the VDJdb database and published repertoires. TCRdb handled the public reads itself, with Q25 trimming in fastp and clone calling in MiXCR, and kept productive beta chains. Merged by CDR3 protein, the rows form single entries marked with the most common genes and DNA. The V and J calls were determined by TCRdb, not by the authors. For this sample the table gives under 200,000 distinct CDR3 sequences, of which more than 45% were detected only once. Approximately 2.8% of the sample lies in the top ten.

This sample is drawn from a study of CD8+CD57+ T cells in acquired aplastic anemia (dated by TCRdb to 2016 to 2019). As for the study more broadly: On average, sorted CD4+ and CD8+ cells yielded approximately 3 ug of extracted DNA, with a range of about 0.17 to 27.4 ug. CD8+CD57+ expansion was defined as a frequency above the mean frequency observed in healthy subjects.

CDR1 is given as SNHLY and CDR2 as FYNNEI, both from the germline V gene. Trimming accounts for 5 bases at V and 1 base at J, while the number of junction bases matched to no gene is 4. Measured from the cysteine to the phenylalanine, the CDR3 is 15 residues long. Only the CDR3 region is kept as DNA, spanning 45 bases read in frame from base 1. What the research found in general, with its limitations: Patients and healthy controls showed no significant difference in CD8+ Simpson's diversity (P=0.060). Nearly 30 CD8+ CDR3 sequences were found in both patients and controls but appeared to be highly expressed in patients and within the immunodominant clones of the patients.

The rearrangement combines TRBV2 with TRBJ2-3; 9 bases in the junction line up with TRBD2. The sample consisted of sorted CD4+, CD8+, or CD8+CD57+ T cells (not recorded which) from PBMCs. This clonotype originated in a human donor with aplastic anemia. The nucleotides read TGTGCCAGCAGTTGGATAGCGGGGGGCACAGATACGCAGTATTTT. Its protein is CASSWIAGGTDTQYF.